This is a list of T cell receptor beta chains from one sample in a study of T cell changes during pregnancy in multiple sclerosis. TCRdb's table, derived via immunoSEQ multiplex PCR, lists solely in-frame clones and lacks some. This table holds approximately 93,000 clones, 91% found once. This sample comprised peripheral blood, obtained before pregnancy. The receptors stem from a female donor with multiple sclerosis, enrolled in a pregnancy study. Both conserved end residues are part of each CDR3. Each record gives: J gene, clone size, D gene, V gene, CDR3 protein, CDR3 DNA. The D gene is left open where the match is weak. A row's size may be missing; if present it is once, few, many or a size class.

j_call: TRBJ2-2
clone_size: .
d_call: .
v_call: TRBV15
cdr3_aa: CATSTPLYTGELFF
cdr3_nt: TGTGCCACCAGCACCCCTCTCTACACCGGGGAGCTGTTTTTT

j_call: TRBJ2-1
clone_size: .
d_call: .
v_call: TRBV29-1
cdr3_aa: CSVTLGGLEQFF
cdr3_nt: TGCAGCGTAACCCTGGGGGGGCTTGAGCAGTTCTTC

j_call: TRBJ1-1
clone_size: once
d_call: TRBD1
v_call: TRBV18
cdr3_aa: CASSPWTGTDTEAFF
cdr3_nt: TGTGCCAGCTCACCTTGGACAGGAACGGACACTGAAGCTTTCTTT

j_call: TRBJ2-7
clone_size: .
d_call: TRBD2
v_call: TRBV7-2
cdr3_aa: CASSLTTSGGWGEQYF
cdr3_nt: TGTGCCAGCAGCTTGACAACTAGCGGGGGGTGGGGCGAGCAGTACTTC

j_call: TRBJ2-5
clone_size: .
d_call: TRBD2
v_call: TRBV6-6
cdr3_aa: CASRSGGAGMSQYF
cdr3_nt: TGTGCCAGCAGAAGCGGGGGGGCCGGTATGTCCCAGTACTTC

j_call: TRBJ1-1
clone_size: .
d_call: .
v_call: TRBV9
cdr3_aa: CASSVVQEATEAFF
cdr3_nt: TGTGCCAGCAGCGTTGTCCAAGAGGCCACTGAAGCTTTCTTT

j_call: TRBJ2-3
clone_size: .
d_call: TRBD1
v_call: TRBV7-2
cdr3_aa: CASTLRTGDVIDTQYF
cdr3_nt: TGTGCCAGCACCCTTCGGACAGGGGATGTTATAGATACGCAGTATTTT

j_call: TRBJ2-2
clone_size: .
d_call: TRBD1
v_call: TRBV7-6
cdr3_aa: CASSQGTGGIGELFF
cdr3_nt: TGTGCCAGCAGCCAAGGGACAGGGGGCATCGGGGAGCTGTTTTTT

j_call: TRBJ2-7
clone_size: .
d_call: .
v_call: TRBV5-1
cdr3_aa: CASSFRRSYEQYF
cdr3_nt: TGCGCCAGCAGCTTCCGCAGGTCCTACGAGCAGTACTTC

j_call: TRBJ2-7
clone_size: .
d_call: TRBD1
v_call: TRBV6-5
cdr3_aa: CASRPGQGWMEQYF
cdr3_nt: TGTGCCAGCAGACCGGGACAGGGGTGGATGGAGCAGTACTTC

j_call: TRBJ2-7
clone_size: .
d_call: .
v_call: TRBV19
cdr3_aa: CASSIDKTPWDEQYF
cdr3_nt: TGTGCCAGTAGTATAGATAAGACTCCGTGGGACGAGCAGTACTTC

j_call: TRBJ2-7
clone_size: .
d_call: TRBD1
v_call: TRBV7-8
cdr3_aa: CASSLRTGGALHEQYF
cdr3_nt: TGTGCCAGCAGCCTACGGACAGGGGGCGCCCTCCACGAGCAGTACTTC